Listed here are 17 T cell receptor beta chains from one sample, sequenced in a study of T cell responses to AZD1222 COVID-19 vaccine. The assay was immunoSEQ multiplex PCR, and TCRdb's table has in-frame clones only and misses some. The data contain around 180,000 clones, roughly 93% of them singletons. The sample was peripheral blood, taken on day 0 of AZD1222 vaccination. The receptors originated from an adult in good health.

The chain couples TRBV4-3 to TRBJ2-7; D gene ambiguous. The CDR3 sequence is 14 residues long. Germline CDR1 and CDR2: LGHNA and YSLEER. The V and J ends lost 0 bases and 0 bases respectively, with 6 bases between them. In nucleotides, the CDR3 is TGCGCCAGCAGCCAAGAGTGGAGCTCCTACGAGCAGTACTTC. This sequence encodes CASSQEWSSYEQYF.

This clone appeared a single time. The V call is TRBV5-5, the J call TRBJ2-1; D perhaps matches TRBD2 (6 bases). The CDR3 has 16 residues. V shed 0 bases and J shed 5 bases, with 15 bases lying between them. CDR1 is SGHKS and CDR2 is YYEKEE in the germline V gene (reference sequence). This CDR3 is CASSLVWDSLDNEQFF. The CDR3 DNA reads TGTGCCAGCAGCTTGGTGTGGGACTCATTGGACAATGAGCAGTTCTTC.

This chain joins TRBV9 and TRBJ1-2; a possible D gene is TRBD1 (6 bases). The germline gives CDR1 SGDLS, CDR2 YYNGEE. This CDR3 contains 14 residues. Trimming removed 3 bases from V and 7 bases from J, with 16 bases in between. CDR3 DNA sequence: TGTGCCAGCAGCGCACTGATGGGGGCCGGTGGCTACACCTTC. Amino acid sequence: CASSALMGAGGYTF.

The chain recombines TRBV27 with TRBJ1-3; possibly TRBD1 for D (5 bases). The germline gives CDR1 MNHEY, CDR2 SMNVEV (reference sequence). The CDR3 totals 18 residues. Trimming shortened V by 5 bases and J by 8 bases, and 28 bases separated the two germline ends. The CDR3 DNA sequence: TGTGCCAGCAGTAAGGGACCCGGCATCGCGGAAGGGAGAGACACCATATATTTT. Protein sequence: CASSKGPGIAEGRDTIYF.

This chain uses TRBV12-3 or TRBV12-4 with TRBJ2-7, with 7 bases matching TRBD1. Germline trimming cut 6 bases from V and 6 bases from J; bases unmatched to any gene: 8. The CDR3 length is 13 residues. The CDR3 here is CASSPTGTSEQYF. CDR3 DNA sequence: TGTGCCAGCAGCCCGACAGGGACCAGCGAGCAGTACTTC.

This clone was seen once. The CDR3 loop is CASRVQGTNTGELFF. The CDR3 region has the DNA TGCGCCAGCAGGGTACAGGGTACGAACACCGGGGAGCTGTTTTTT. The genes are TRBV10-2 and TRBJ2-2, with D possibly being TRBD1 (6 bases). V lost 6 bases and J 0 bases, leaving 11 bases between the germline ends. Per the germline V gene, CDR1 is WSHSY and CDR2 is SAAADI. The CDR3 has 15 residues.

This rearrangement joins TRBV5-1 to TRBJ2-1, with no clear D. The CDR3 is 16 amino acids. V dropped 4 bases and J dropped 9 bases, with 23 bases sitting between them. The germline gives CDR1 SGHRS, CDR2 YFSETQ. This chain's CDR3 is CASSKAPERRVTEQFF. Here the CDR3 DNA reads TGCGCCAGCAGCAAGGCCCCGGAACGAAGGGTGACTGAGCAGTTCTTC.

The chain recombines TRBV29-1 with TRBJ1-5; possible D gene TRBD1, 5 bases. Trimming removed 5 bases from V and 6 bases from J, with 17 bases in between. Germline V gene sequence: CDR1 SQVTM, CDR2 ANQGSEA. CDR3 length: 14 residues. DNA for the CDR3: TGCAGCGTTAGGCCCGGCGGCGGGGGTCAGCCCCAGCATTTT. Protein product: CSVRPGGGGQPQHF.

The gene calls are TRBV7-2 and TRBJ2-3; D might be TRBD1 or TRBD2, each matching 5 bases. CDR1 SGHTA and CDR2 FQGNSA come from the germline V gene. V was trimmed by 5 bases and J by 4 bases, leaving 19 bases between them. This CDR3 has 16 residues. The DNA for the CDR3 is TGTGCCAGCAGCCCCGAGGGGAGAGTTGGGGCAGATACGCAGTATTTT. Amino acids: CASSPEGRVGADTQYF. The variable domain in full, completed from reference TRBV7-2 and TRBJ2-3, reads GAGVSQSPSNKVTEKGKDVELRCDPISGHTALYWYRQSLGQGLEFLIYFQGNSAPDKSGLPSDRFSAERTGGSVSTLTIQRTQQEDSAVYLCASSPEGRVGADTQYFGPGTRLTVL.

The rearrangement joins TRBV6-1 to TRBJ2-7; D gene unclear. This CDR3 contains 14 residues. V lost 3 bases and J lost 3, with 12 bases in between. CDR1 and CDR2 (germline): MNHNS, SASEGT. CDR3 sequence (DNA): TGTGCCAGCAGTGAGAATTTTTTCGGCTACGAGCAGTACTTC. Translating gives CASSENFFGYEQYF.

The chain carries TRBV5-8 and TRBJ1-5; a weak D match, TRBD1 (5 bases). The length of the CDR3 is 13 residues. Trimming shortened V by 3 bases and J by 5 bases, and 9 bases separated the two germline ends. CDR1 and CDR2 from the germline V gene are SGHTS and YDEGEE. CDR3 in amino acids: CASSSTADQPQHF. The CDR3 DNA reads as TGTGCCAGCAGCTCGACAGCGGATCAGCCCCAGCATTTT.

The V gene is TRBV27, the J gene TRBJ2-7, with a tentative D call TRBD1 (6 bases). V lost 4 bases and J lost 0, with 13 bases in between. The length of the CDR3 is 15 residues. CDR1 MNHEY and CDR2 SMNVEV come from the germline V gene (reference sequence). The CDR3 here is CASSSADRLSYEQYF. The CDR3 nucleotides are TGTGCCAGCAGTTCCGCCGACAGGCTCTCCTACGAGCAGTACTTC.

The gene calls are TRBV7-9 and TRBJ2-7; possibly TRBD1 for D (5 bases). Per germline, CDR1 SEHNR and CDR2 FQNEAQ (reference sequence). The CDR3 covers 13 residues. V shed 5 bases and J shed 3 bases, with 11 bases lying between them. The CDR3 region is CASSNTDSYEQYF. The CDR3 coding sequence is TGTGCCAGCAGCAACACCGACAGCTACGAGCAGTACTTC.

This rearrangement joins TRBV9 to TRBJ2-3; a possible D gene is TRBD2 (6 bases). The germline V and J ends were trimmed by 2 bases and 0 bases, with 13 bases remaining between them. The germline V gene encodes CDR1 SGDLS and CDR2 YYNGEE. The CDR3 has 16 amino acids. In DNA form, the CDR3 reads TGTGCCAGCAGCGTCGCGGCGGGACTCAGCACAGATACGCAGTATTTT. It encodes CASSVAAGLSTDTQYF. Full variable domain (missing parts from reference TRBV9 and TRBJ2-3): DSGVTQTPKHLITATGQRVTLRCSPRSGDLSVYWYQQSLDQGLQFLIQYYNGEERAKGNILERFSAQQFPDLHSELNLSSLELGDSALYFCASSVAAGLSTDTQYFGPGTRLTVL.

The rearrangement joins TRBV9 to TRBJ2-1; TRBD1 matches at 10 bases. CDR1 is SGDLS, CDR2 YYNGEE, per germline. V lost 4 bases, J lost 3 bases, and 7 bases stayed unmatched. The CDR3 spans 16 residues. CDR3: CASSPDGTGVYNEQFF. CDR3 DNA: TGTGCCAGCAGCCCCGACGGGACAGGGGTCTACAATGAGCAGTTCTTC.

J is TRBJ1-6 and V is TRBV6-2 or TRBV6-3; 8 nucleotides match TRBD1. Germline V gene sequence: CDR1 MNHEY, CDR2 SVGEGT. Germline trimming cut 5 bases from V and 5 bases from J; bases unmatched to any gene: 5. CDR3 length: 15 amino acids. CDR3 amino acids: CASSSRDRNNSPLHF. DNA for the CDR3: TGTGCCAGCAGTAGCCGGGACAGGAATAATTCACCCCTCCACTTT.

The V gene is TRBV4-2, the J gene TRBJ2-3, with TRBD1 matching 7 bases. J was trimmed by 1 base and V by 4 bases; bases with no gene match: 2. CDR3 length: 14 residues. Germline loops: CDR1 LGHNA, CDR2 YNFKEQ. The CDR3 DNA reads as TGTGCCAGCAGCCCTGGGACAGGCACAGATACGCAGTATTTT. It yields the protein CASSPGTGTDTQYF.